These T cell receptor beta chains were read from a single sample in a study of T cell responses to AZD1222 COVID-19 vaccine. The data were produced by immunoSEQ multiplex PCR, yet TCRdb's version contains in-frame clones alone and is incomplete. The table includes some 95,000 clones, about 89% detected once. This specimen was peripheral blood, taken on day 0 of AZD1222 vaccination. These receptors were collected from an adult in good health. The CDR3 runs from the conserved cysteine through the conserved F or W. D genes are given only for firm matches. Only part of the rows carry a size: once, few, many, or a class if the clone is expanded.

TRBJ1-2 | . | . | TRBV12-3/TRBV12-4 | CASSLNEGNGYTF | TGTGCCAGCAGTTTAAATGAAGGTAATGGCTACACCTTC
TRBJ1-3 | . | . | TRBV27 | CASSYTYSGNTIYF | TGTGCCAGCAGTTACACCTACTCTGGAAACACCATATATTTT
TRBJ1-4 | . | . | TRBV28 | CASTPQLRSEKLFF | TGTGCCAGCACCCCCCAACTTCGGTCTGAAAAACTGTTTTTT
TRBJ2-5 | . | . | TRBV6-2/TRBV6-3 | CASSYSPWTAETQYF | TGTGCCAGCAGTTACTCCCCGTGGACTGCCGAGACCCAGTACTTC
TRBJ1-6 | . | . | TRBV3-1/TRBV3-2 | CASSQSRTDDNSPLHF | TGTGCCAGCAGCCAATCGAGGACAGATGATAATTCACCCCTCCACTTT
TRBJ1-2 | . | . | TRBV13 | CASSLITHEGGYGYTF | TGTGCCAGCAGCTTAATCACCCACGAGGGTGGCTATGGCTACACCTTC
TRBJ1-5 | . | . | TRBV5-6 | CASSSQGEWSNQPQHF | TGTGCCAGCAGCTCTCAGGGAGAATGGAGCAATCAGCCCCAGCATTTT
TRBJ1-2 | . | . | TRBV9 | CASSVGDGPDYGYTF | TGTGCCAGCAGCGTAGGGGACGGGCCTGACTATGGCTACACCTTC
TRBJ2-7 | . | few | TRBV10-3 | CAISESRGGTVMGEQYF | TGTGCCATCAGTGAGTCCCGGGGCGGGACAGTCATGGGCGAGCAGTACTTC
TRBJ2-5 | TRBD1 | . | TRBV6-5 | CASSRDRETQYF | TGTGCCAGCAGTAGGGACAGAGAGACCCAGTACTTC
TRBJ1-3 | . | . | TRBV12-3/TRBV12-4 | CASSLAGYTIYF | TGTGCCAGCAGTTTGGCGGGGTACACCATATATTTT
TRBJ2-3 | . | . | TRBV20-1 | CSASGGASTDTQYF | TGCAGTGCTAGTGGGGGGGCCAGCACAGATACGCAGTATTTT
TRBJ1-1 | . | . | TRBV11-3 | CASGLGGEAFF | TGTGCCAGCGGGTTAGGCGGTGAAGCTTTCTTT
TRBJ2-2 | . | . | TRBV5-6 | CASITGPYMNTGELFF | TGTGCCAGCATCACCGGGCCATATATGAACACCGGGGAGCTGTTTTTT
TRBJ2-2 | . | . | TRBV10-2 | CASSGGEGNTGELFF | TGCGCCAGCAGTGGGGGCGAGGGGAACACCGGGGAGCTGTTTTTT
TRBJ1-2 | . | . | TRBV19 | CASRTARINYGYTF | TGTGCCAGTAGGACGGCAAGGATTAACTATGGCTACACCTTC
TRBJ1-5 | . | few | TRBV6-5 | CASSTGPGSNQPQHF | TGTGCCAGCAGTACAGGGCCTGGCAGCAATCAGCCCCAGCATTTT
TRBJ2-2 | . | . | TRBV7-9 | CARTTNTGELFF | TGTGCCAGGACTACGAACACCGGGGAGCTGTTTTTT
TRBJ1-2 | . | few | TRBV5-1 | CASSLDVRDGYTF | TGCGCCAGCAGCTTGGATGTCAGGGATGGCTACACCTTC
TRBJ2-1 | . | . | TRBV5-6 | CASSYDSSYNEQFF | TGTGCCAGCAGTTATGACAGTTCCTACAATGAGCAGTTCTTC
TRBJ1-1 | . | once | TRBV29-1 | CSVEGPGNTEAFF | TGCAGCGTTGAAGGTCCCGGGAACACTGAAGCTTTCTTT
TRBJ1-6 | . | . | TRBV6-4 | CASNNSPLHF | TGTGCCAGTAATAATTCACCCCTCCACTTT
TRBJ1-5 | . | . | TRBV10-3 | CAISESGADSQHF | TGTGCCATCAGTGAGTCGGGGGCCGATTCCCAGCATTTT
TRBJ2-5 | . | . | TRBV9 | CASRPGGSMEETQYF | TGTGCCAGCAGACCCGGGGGTTCGATGGAAGAGACCCAGTACTTC
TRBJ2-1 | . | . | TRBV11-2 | CASKKADPYNEQFF | TGTGCCAGCAAGAAGGCGGATCCCTACAATGAGCAGTTCTTC
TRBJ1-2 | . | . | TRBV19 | CASSILGVGYTF | TGTGCCAGTAGTATTTTAGGAGTTGGCTACACCTTC
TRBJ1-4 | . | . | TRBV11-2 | CASSRARNNEKLFF | TGTGCCAGCAGCCGAGCCCGGAATAATGAAAAACTGTTTTTT
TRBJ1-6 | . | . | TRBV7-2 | CASSFWTSSLHF | TGTGCCAGCAGCTTTTGGACGTCATCCCTCCACTTT
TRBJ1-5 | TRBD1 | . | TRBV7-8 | CASSSVTGGDQPQHF | TGTGCCAGCAGCTCGGTTACAGGGGGCGATCAGCCCCAGCATTTT
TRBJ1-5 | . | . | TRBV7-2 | CASSPSRDQPQHF | TGTGCCAGCAGCCCCAGCAGGGATCAGCCCCAGCATTTT
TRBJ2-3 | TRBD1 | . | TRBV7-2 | CASSSGTGDGYTQYF | TGTGCCAGCAGTTCCGGGACAGGGGATGGGTATACGCAGTATTTT
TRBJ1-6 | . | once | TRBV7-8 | CASSFLVGSFSPLHF | TGTGCCAGCAGCTTCCTCGTTGGGTCGTTTTCACCCCTCCACTTT
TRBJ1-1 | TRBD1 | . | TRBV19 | CASSTGSGQAEAFF | TGTGCCAGTAGTACGGGGTCTGGACAGGCTGAAGCTTTCTTT
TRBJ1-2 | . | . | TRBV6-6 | CASSYLPSTDPYGYTF | TGTGCCAGCAGTTACCTCCCTTCCACCGACCCCTATGGCTACACCTTC
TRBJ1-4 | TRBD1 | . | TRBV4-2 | CASSHLTGDTNEKLFF | TGTGCCAGCAGCCACCTTACAGGGGATACTAATGAAAAACTGTTTTTT
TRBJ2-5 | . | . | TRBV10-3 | CATRDPLVQETQYF | TGTGCCACCAGGGACCCTCTAGTCCAAGAGACCCAGTACTTC
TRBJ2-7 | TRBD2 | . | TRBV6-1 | CASSGTWTSLIKSYEQYF | TGTGCCAGCAGTGGAACATGGACTAGCCTTATAAAAAGCTACGAGCAGTACTTC
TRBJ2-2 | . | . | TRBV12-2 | CASRSDSGELFF | TGTGCAAGTCGCTCGGACAGCGGGGAGCTGTTTTTT
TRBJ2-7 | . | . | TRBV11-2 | CASRTAGGYEQYF | TGTGCCAGCCGGACAGCCGGGGGGTACGAGCAGTACTTC
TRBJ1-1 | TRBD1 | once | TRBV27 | CASSSLRDRRNTEAFF | TGTGCCAGCAGTTCGCTCCGGGACAGGAGGAACACTGAAGCTTTCTTT
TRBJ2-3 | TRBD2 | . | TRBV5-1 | CASSPGTSGGDTQYF | TGCGCCAGCAGCCCCGGGACTAGCGGGGGGGATACGCAGTATTTT
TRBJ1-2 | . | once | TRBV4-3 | CASSQDLEWGGTYGYTF | TGCGCCAGCAGCCAAGATCTCGAATGGGGAGGGACCTATGGCTACACCTTC
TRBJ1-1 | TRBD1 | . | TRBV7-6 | CASSLHSGTVNTEAFF | TGTGCCAGCAGTTTACACTCCGGGACAGTGAACACTGAAGCTTTCTTT
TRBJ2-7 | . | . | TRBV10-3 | CAISESGRAFSYEQYF | TGTGCCATCAGTGAGTCGGGGCGGGCGTTCTCCTACGAGCAGTACTTC
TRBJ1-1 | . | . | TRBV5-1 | CATARRGGTEAFF | TGCGCCACCGCCCGAAGGGGAGGCACTGAAGCTTTCTTT
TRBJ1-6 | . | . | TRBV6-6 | CASSRPGASNPSPLHF | TGTGCCAGCAGTCGACCTGGGGCAAGTAATCCTTCACCCCTCCACTTT
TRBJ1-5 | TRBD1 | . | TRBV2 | CASRSIPTGVGQPQHF | TGTGCCAGCAGAAGTATACCGACAGGGGTTGGTCAGCCCCAGCATTTT
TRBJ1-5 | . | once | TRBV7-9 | CASSLGGAGNQPQHF | TGTGCCAGCAGCTTAGGGGGGGCTGGCAATCAGCCCCAGCATTTT
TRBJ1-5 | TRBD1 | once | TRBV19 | CASSVGTGPQPQHF | TGTGCCAGTAGTGTAGGGACAGGGCCTCAGCCCCAGCATTTT
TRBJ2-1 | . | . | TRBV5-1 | CASSAVRGMGEQFF | TGCGCCAGCAGCGCGGTTAGGGGGATGGGTGAGCAGTTCTTC